A selection of T cell receptor beta chains follows, all from one sample in a study of chemoradiotherapy in HPV16-positive cancers. Sequencing used immunoSEQ multiplex PCR; TCRdb keeps in-frame clones, though not all of them. The repertoire has roughly 40,000 clones, more than 75% of them found once; the top ten carry 5.2%. This specimen consisted of blood, obtained from a patient who underwent chemoradiotherapy. All receptors derive from a human donor with HPV-associated anogenital cancer. CDR3s include the opening cysteine and the closing phenylalanine or tryptophan. Fields, in order: V gene, D gene, J gene, clone size, CDR3 DNA, CDR3 protein. The D gene is left open where the match is weak. Size values are once, few and many counts, or a class for expanded clones, and some rows have none.

TRBV23-1	-	TRBJ2-3	-	TGCGCCAGCAGTCTAAGGGGGGACGGATCCCGAAGAGATACGCAGTATTTT	CASSLRGDGSRRDTQYF
TRBV19	-	TRBJ2-6	-	TGTGCCAGCTTTGCAGGGTCTGGGGCCAACGTCCTGACTTTC	CASFAGSGANVLTF
TRBV6-4	TRBD2	TRBJ2-2	-	TGTGCCAGCAGTGACTCGATCAAGCGGGGGGACACCGGGGAGCTGTTTTTT	CASSDSIKRGDTGELFF
TRBV13	TRBD2	TRBJ2-3	-	TGTGCCAGCAGCTCGAGGACTAGCGTTTCAGATACGCAGTATTTT	CASSSRTSVSDTQYF
TRBV5-1	-	TRBJ1-1	-	TGCGCCAGCAGCTTGGAGTTCATGTTGAACACTGAAGCTTTCTTT	CASSLEFMLNTEAFF
TRBV30	-	TRBJ1-3	-	TGTGCCCGTCGCCTGAGCTCTGGAAACACCATATATTTT	CARRLSSGNTIYF
TRBV30	-	TRBJ2-7	-	TGTGCCTGGTCGACTAGTGGATCCTACGAGCAGTACTTC	CAWSTSGSYEQYF
TRBV5-1	TRBD1	TRBJ2-7	-	TGCGCCAGCAGCTTGGCCCCGGACAGGGCGCACGAGCAGTACTTC	CASSLAPDRAHEQYF
TRBV7-9	-	TRBJ1-2	-	TGTGCCAGCAGCTTAGGCCAGGGGATAATAGGCTACACCTTC	CASSLGQGIIGYTF
TRBV29-1	-	TRBJ2-3	once	TGCAGCGTTGAAGATCTAGGGAACACAGATACGCAGTATTTT	CSVEDLGNTDTQYF
TRBV7-9	TRBD2	TRBJ2-5	-	TGTGCCAGCAGCTTAGAGGGAGCGGGGTTAGAGACCCAGTACTTC	CASSLEGAGLETQYF
TRBV19	TRBD2	TRBJ2-5	-	TGTGCCAGTAGTCAGTTCTCAGCGGGGGTAGGCGGTCAAGAGACCCAGTACTTC	CASSQFSAGVGGQETQYF
TRBV7-8	-	TRBJ2-4	-	TGTGCCAGCAGCTTCTCCGGGATATACCTAGCCAAAAACATTCAGTACTTC	CASSFSGIYLAKNIQYF
TRBV10-3	TRBD1	TRBJ2-7	once	TGTGCCATCAGTGAGAACAGGGGGGAAATCGAGCAGTACTTC	CAISENRGEIEQYF
TRBV9	-	TRBJ1-2	-	TGTGCCAGCAGCGTAGTGGGGGGGGATGGCTACACCTTC	CASSVVGGDGYTF
TRBV7-2	TRBD1	TRBJ2-7	-	TGTGCCAGCAGCCCAGGACAGGGGGCGATGGGCGAGCAGTACTTC	CASSPGQGAMGEQYF
TRBV6-5	-	TRBJ1-3	once	TGTGCCAGCAGCCAGGGATGGGGGTGGAACACCATATATTTT	CASSQGWGWNTIYF
TRBV7-9	-	TRBJ1-6	once	TGTGCCAGCAGCTTAGAACCCAGCGGACCCCTCCACTTT	CASSLEPSGPLHF
TRBV7-3	TRBD1	TRBJ1-1	-	TGTGCCAGCAGCGTGACAGGGGCTAACACTGAAGCTTTCTTT	CASSVTGANTEAFF
TRBV6-5	-	TRBJ2-5	-	TGTGCCAGCAAAAGAACTCAGGGCAGTCGGGAGACCCAGTACTTC	CASKRTQGSRETQYF
TRBV30	TRBD1	TRBJ1-3	-	TGTGCCTGTCAGGGGGCTGGAAACACCATATATTTT	CACQGAGNTIYF
TRBV14	-	TRBJ2-2	few	TGTGCCAGCAGCCAAGGGGGGTCGACCGCGAACACCGGGGAGCTGTTTTTT	CASSQGGSTANTGELFF
TRBV7-2	-	TRBJ2-3	-	TGTGCCAGCAGCTCCTGGGGTAGCGGAAGCACAGATACGCAGTATTTT	CASSSWGSGSTDTQYF
TRBV19	TRBD2	TRBJ2-1	once	TGTGCCAGTAGTCCCGGACTAGCGGGGGGGCGGGATGAGCAGTTCTTC	CASSPGLAGGRDEQFF
TRBV5-1	TRBD1	TRBJ2-1	-	TGCGCCAGCAGCTTCCGGGACAGGGGAGTCGGTGAGCAGTTCTTC	CASSFRDRGVGEQFF
TRBV18	-	TRBJ2-5	-	TGTGCCAGCTCACCACTCCGGGGGCAAGAGACCCAGTACTTC	CASSPLRGQETQYF
TRBV18	-	TRBJ2-7	-	TGTGCCAGCTCACCTGAACAGACCTCCTACGAGCAGTACTTC	CASSPEQTSYEQYF
TRBV7-9	TRBD2	TRBJ2-1	-	TGTGCCAGCAGGGATAGGGGCGGGGGGCTGGAAGAGCAGTTCTTC	CASRDRGGGLEEQFF